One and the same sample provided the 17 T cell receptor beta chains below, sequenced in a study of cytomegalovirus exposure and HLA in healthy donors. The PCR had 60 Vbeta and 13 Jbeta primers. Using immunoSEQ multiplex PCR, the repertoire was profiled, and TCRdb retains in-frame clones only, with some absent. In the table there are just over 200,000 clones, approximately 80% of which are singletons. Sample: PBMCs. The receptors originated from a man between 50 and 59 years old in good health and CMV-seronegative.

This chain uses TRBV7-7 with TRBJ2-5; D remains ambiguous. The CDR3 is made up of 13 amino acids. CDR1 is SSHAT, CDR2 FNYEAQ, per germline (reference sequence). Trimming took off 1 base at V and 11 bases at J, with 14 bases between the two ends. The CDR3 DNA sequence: TGTGCCAGCAGCTTAGGACCCGGTGAGGTGCAGTACTTC. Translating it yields CASSLGPGEVQYF.

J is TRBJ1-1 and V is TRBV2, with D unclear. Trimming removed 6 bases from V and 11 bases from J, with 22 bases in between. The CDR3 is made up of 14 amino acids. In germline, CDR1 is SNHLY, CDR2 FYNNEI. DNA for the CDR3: TGTGCCAGCAGCCTTCCGGGGTCGGGAACAAAGGCTTTCTTT. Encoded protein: CASSLPGSGTKAFF.

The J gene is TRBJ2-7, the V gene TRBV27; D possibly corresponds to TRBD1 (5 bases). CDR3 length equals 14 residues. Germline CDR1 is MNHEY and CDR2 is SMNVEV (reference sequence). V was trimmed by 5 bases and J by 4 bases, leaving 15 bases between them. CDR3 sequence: CASSRQPPRYEQYF. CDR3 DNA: TGTGCCAGCAGTAGACAGCCTCCTAGGTACGAGCAGTACTTC.

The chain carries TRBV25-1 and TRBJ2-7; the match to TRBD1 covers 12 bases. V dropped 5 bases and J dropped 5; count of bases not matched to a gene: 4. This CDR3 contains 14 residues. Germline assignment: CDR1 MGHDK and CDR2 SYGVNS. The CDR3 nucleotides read TGTGCCAGCAGTAAGGGACAGGGGGCGAACGAGCAGTACTTC. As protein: CASSKGQGANEQYF.

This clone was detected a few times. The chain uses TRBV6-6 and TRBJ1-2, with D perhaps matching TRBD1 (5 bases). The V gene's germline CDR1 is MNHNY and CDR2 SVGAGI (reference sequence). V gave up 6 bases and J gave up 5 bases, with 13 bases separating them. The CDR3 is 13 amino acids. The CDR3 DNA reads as TGTGCCAGCAGAGGCGGGGGTGGGTATGGCTACACCTTC. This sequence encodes CASRGGGGYGYTF.

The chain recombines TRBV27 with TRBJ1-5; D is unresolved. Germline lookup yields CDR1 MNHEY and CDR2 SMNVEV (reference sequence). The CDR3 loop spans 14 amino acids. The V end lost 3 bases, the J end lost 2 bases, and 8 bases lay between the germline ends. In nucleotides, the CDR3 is TGTGCCAGCAGTTTCGAGGGAGGCAATCAGCCCCAGCATTTT. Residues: CASSFEGGNQPQHF.

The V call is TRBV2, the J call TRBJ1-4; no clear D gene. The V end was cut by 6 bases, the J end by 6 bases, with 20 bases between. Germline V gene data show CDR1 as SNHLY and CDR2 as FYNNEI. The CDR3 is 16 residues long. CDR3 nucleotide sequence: TGTGCCAGCAGCAACCATGCTGCGGGGTGGGATGAAAAACTGTTTTTT. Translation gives CASSNHAAGWDEKLFF.

CDR3 coding DNA: TGTGCCAGCAGCCCCGGAGGCCTTCAAAACATTCAGTACTTC. Its protein product is CASSPGGLQNIQYF. The genes are TRBV9 and TRBJ2-4; perhaps TRBD2 as D (5 bases). The CDR3 contains 14 residues. Germline assignment: CDR1 SGDLS and CDR2 YYNGEE. V gave up 4 bases and J gave up 5 bases, with 13 bases separating them.

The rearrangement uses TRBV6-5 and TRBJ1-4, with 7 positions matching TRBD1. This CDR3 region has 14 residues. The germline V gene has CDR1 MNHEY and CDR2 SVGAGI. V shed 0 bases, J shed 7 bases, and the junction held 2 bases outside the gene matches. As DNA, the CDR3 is TGTGCCAGCAGTTACTCGTGGACAGGTGAAAAACTGTTTTTT. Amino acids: CASSYSWTGEKLFF.

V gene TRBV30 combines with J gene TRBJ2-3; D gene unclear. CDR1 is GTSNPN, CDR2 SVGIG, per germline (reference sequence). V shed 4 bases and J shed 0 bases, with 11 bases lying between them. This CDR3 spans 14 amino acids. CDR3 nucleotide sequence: TGTGCCTGGACCCTAGGATCTAGCACAGATACGCAGTATTTT. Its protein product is CAWTLGSSTDTQYF.

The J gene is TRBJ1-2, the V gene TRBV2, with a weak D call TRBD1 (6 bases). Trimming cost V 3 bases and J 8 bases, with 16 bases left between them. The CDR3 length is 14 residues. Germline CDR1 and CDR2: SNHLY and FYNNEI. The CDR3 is CASSEVRGIRGYTF. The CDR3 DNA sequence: TGTGCCAGCAGTGAGGTCAGGGGAATTCGGGGCTACACCTTC.

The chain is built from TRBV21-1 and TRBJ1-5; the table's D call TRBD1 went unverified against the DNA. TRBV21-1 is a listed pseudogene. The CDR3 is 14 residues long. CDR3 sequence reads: CAASMGRYNQPQHF. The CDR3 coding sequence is TGTGCCGCCTCAATGGGGCGGTACAATCAGCCCCAGCATTTT.

CDR3 DNA sequence: TGTGCCAGCAGCTTGCCGAACAGGGGGCCCCAAGAGACCCAGTACTTC. Translating gives CASSLPNRGPQETQYF. The genes are TRBV5-4 and TRBJ2-5; 9 bases match TRBD1. J was trimmed by 1 base and V by 1 base; bases with no gene match: 5. Germline V gives CDR1 SGHNT, CDR2 YYREEE (reference sequence). This CDR3 is built from 16 residues.

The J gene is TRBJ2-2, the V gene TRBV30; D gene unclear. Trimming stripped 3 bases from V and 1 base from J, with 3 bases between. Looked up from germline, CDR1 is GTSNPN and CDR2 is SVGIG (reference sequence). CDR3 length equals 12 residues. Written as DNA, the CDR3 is TGTGCCTGGAGCCTGAACACCGGGGAGCTGTTTTTT. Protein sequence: CAWSLNTGELFF.

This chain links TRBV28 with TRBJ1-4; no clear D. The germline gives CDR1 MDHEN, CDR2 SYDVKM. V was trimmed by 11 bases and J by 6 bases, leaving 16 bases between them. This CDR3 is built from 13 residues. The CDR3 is CALRRNMDEKLFF. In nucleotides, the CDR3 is TGTGCCCTCCGGCGGAATATGGATGAAAAACTGTTTTTT.

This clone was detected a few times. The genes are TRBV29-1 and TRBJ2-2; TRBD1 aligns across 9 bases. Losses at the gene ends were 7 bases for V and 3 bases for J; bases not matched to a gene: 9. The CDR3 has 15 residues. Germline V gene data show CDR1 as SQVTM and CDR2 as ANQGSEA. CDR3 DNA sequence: TGCAGCGCCACCGGGACAGGGTTAGACACCGGGGAGCTGTTTTTT. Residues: CSATGTGLDTGELFF.

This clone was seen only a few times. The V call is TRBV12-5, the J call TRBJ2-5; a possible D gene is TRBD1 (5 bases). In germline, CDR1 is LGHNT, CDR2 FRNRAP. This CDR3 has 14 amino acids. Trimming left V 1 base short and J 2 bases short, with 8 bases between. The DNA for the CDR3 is TGTGCTAGTGGTTTGGGACAGATTCAAGAGACCCAGTACTTC. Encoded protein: CASGLGQIQETQYF.